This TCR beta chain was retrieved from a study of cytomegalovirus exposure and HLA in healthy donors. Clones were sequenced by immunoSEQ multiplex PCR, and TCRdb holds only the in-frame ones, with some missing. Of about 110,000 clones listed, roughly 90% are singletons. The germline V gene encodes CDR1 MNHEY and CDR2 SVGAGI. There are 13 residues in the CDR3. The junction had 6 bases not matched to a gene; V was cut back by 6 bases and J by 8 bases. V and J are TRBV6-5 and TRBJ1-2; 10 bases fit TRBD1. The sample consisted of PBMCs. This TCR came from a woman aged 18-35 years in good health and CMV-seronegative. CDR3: CASSSGTGAGYTF. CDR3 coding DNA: TGTGCCAGCAGCTCCGGGACAGGGGCCGGCTACACCTTC.